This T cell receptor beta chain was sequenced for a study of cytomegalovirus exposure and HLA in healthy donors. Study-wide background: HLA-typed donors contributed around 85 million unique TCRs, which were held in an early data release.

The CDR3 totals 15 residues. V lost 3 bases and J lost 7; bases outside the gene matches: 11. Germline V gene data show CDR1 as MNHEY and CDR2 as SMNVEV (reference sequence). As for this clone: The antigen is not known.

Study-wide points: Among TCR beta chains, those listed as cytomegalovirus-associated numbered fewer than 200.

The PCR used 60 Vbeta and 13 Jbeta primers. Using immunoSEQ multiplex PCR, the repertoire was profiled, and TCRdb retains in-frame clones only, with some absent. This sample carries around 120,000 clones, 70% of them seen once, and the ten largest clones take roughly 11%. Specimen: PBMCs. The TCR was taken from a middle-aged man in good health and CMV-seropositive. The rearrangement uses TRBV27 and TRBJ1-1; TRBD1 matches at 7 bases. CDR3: CASSFNMDRRGEAFF. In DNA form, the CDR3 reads TGTGCCAGCAGTTTTAACATGGACAGGAGGGGTGAAGCTTTCTTT.